The text below deals with one T cell receptor beta chain. Its antigen is undetermined. CDR1 and CDR2 (germline): LNHDA, SQIVND (reference sequence). The J segment lost 8 bases and the V segment lost 1 base, leaving 5 bases of the junction unmatched. CDR3 length: 15 amino acids. This table comes from immunoSEQ multiplex PCR, and its TCRdb copy is limited to in-frame clones, with some not included. The data contain just under 30,000 clones, around 89% of them seen just once; the ten biggest clones take up over 9%. These data come from a study of T cells in localized non-small cell lung cancer. Study observations and caveats: For the top 100 tumor clones, a median roughly 56 also appeared in adjacent lung. Of the tissues analyzed, uninvolved adjacent lung showed maximal T cell clonality, greater than tumor.

V usage is TRBV19 and J usage is TRBJ2-1; TRBD2 agrees at 10 bases. The source of this sequence is a woman aged 35 to 70 with stage I lung adenocarcinoma. Sequencing was performed on peripheral blood, taken before any cancer treatment. The DNA of the CDR3 is TGTGCCAGTAGTATAGGGGCTAGCGGGAGCTATGAGCAGTTCTTC. It translates to CASSIGASGSYEQFF. The complete variable domain, with remaining parts taken from reference TRBV19 and TRBJ2-1, reads DGGITQSPKYLFRKEGQNVTLSCEQNLNHDAMYWYRQDPGQGLRLIYYSQIVNDFQKGDIAEGYSVSREKKESFPLTVTSAQKNPTAFYLCASSIGASGSYEQFFGPGTRLTVL.